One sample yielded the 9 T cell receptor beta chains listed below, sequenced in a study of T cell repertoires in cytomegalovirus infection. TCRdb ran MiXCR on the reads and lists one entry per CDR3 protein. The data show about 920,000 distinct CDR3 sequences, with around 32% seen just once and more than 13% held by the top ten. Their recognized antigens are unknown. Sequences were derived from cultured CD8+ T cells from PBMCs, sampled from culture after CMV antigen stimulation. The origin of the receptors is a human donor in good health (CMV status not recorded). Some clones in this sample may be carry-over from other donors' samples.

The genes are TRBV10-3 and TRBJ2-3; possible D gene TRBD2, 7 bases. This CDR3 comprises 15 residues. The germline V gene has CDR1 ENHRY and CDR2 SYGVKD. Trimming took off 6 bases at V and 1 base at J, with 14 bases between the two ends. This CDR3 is CAISPGAGGTDTQYF. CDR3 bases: TGTGCCATCAGCCCAGGGGCGGGGGGCACAGATACGCAGTATTTT.

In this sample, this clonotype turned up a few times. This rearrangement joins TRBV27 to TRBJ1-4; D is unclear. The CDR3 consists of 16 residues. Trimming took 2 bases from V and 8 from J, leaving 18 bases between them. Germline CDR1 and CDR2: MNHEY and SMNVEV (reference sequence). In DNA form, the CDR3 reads TGTGCCAGCAGTTTAGCCCTCGGGAGCTTGAAAGAAAAACTGTTTTTT. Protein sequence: CASSLALGSLKEKLFF.

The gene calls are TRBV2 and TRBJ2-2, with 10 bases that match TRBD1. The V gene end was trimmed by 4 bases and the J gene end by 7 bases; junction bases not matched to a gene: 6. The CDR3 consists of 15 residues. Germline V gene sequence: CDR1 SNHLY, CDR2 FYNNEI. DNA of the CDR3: TGTGCCAGCAGTGCAGGGACAGGGGTGATCGGGGAGCTGTTTTTT. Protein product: CASSAGTGVIGELFF.

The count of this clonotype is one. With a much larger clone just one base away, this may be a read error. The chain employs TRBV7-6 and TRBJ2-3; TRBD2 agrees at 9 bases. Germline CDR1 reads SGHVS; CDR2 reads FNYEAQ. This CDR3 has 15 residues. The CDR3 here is CVSSTRTSGTDTQYF. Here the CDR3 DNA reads TGTGTCAGCAGCACTCGGACTAGCGGCACAGATACGCAGTATTTT.

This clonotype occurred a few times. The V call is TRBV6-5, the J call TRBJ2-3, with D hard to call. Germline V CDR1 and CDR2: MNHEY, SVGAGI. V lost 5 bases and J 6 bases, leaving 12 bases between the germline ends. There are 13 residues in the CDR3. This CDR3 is CASSPYYADTQYF. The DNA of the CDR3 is TGTGCCAGCAGTCCCTACTACGCGGATACGCAGTATTTT.

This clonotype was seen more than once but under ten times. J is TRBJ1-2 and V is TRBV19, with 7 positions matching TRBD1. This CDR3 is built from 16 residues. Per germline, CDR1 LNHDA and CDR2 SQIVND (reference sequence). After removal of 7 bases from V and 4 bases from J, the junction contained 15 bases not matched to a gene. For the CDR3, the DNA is TGTGCCAGTACTCCTCCCACTGACAGGGCCACCTATGGCTACACCTTC. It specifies CASTPPTDRATYGYTF.

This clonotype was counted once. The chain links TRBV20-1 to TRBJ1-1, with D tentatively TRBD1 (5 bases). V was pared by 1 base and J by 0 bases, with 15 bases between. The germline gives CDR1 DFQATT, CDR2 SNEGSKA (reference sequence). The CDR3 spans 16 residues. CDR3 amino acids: CSARGLNGGMNTEAFF. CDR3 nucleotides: TGCAGTGCTAGAGGGCTTAACGGGGGTATGAACACTGAAGCTTTCTTT.

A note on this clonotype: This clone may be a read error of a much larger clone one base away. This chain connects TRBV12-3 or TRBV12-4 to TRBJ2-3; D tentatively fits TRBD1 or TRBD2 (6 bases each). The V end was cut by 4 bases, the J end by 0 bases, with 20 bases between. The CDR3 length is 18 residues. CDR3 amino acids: CASSSRGTTHPSTDTQYF. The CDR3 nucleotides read TGTGCCAGCAGTTCTCGGGGGACAACACACCCTAGCACAGATACGCAGTATTTT.

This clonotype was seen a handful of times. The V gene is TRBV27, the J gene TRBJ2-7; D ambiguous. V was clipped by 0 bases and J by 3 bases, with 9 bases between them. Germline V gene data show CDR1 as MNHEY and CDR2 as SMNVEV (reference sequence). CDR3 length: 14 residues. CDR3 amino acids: CASSLSGMSYEQYV. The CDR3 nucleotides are TGTGCCAGCAGTTTATCAGGGATGAGCTACGAGCAGTACGTC.